What follows are 25 T cell receptor beta chains derived from one specimen sequenced in a study of blood T cell repertoires in COVID-19 (TCRdb year 2020). The library was obtained by the immunoSEQ multiplex PCR assay. TCRdb took over this immuneACCESS table, retaining in-frame rearrangements with V and J assigned. Such tables are incomplete; in checked studies, under half of the missing clones stem from an unresolved V gene, and the remainder is unexplained. The sample profile shows 250,000 or so clones; 84% of them were found once. The ten largest make up less than 4.5% of the sample. Material: peripheral blood. The source is a man aged 45-65 years with acute or convalescent COVID-19.

The chain has TRBV18 and TRBJ2-1; 10 nucleotides match TRBD2. The germline gives CDR1 KGHSH, CDR2 LQKENI. J gave up 8 bases and V 4 bases, and 5 bases lay outside the gene matches. The CDR3 runs 14 residues. The CDR3, as DNA: TGTGCCAGCTCACTATCTAGCGGGAGACATGAGCAGTTCTTC. Its protein product is CASSLSSGRHEQFF.

The chain carries TRBV27 and TRBJ1-5, with unresolved D. The germline CDR1 and CDR2 sequences are MNHEY and SMNVEV (reference sequence). This CDR3 region has 14 residues. V was trimmed by 2 bases and J by 0 bases, leaving 5 bases between them. In DNA, the CDR3 is TGTGCCAGCAGTTTACCCGGTAGCAATCAGCCCCAGCATTTT. Its protein is CASSLPGSNQPQHF.

This clone was recorded a few times. CDR3 amino acids: CASGAFGGGTYEQYF. CDR3 DNA: TGTGCCAGTGGGGCATTCGGGGGAGGCACCTACGAGCAGTACTTC. The V call is TRBV19, the J call TRBJ2-7; D may be TRBD2 (6 bases). Looked up from germline, CDR1 is LNHDA and CDR2 is SQIVND (reference sequence). The V end lost 8 bases, the J end lost 2 bases, and 19 bases lay between the germline ends. The CDR3 has 15 residues. The full variable domain, in which reference TRBV19 and TRBJ2-7 provide the parts outside the CDR3, is DGGITQSPKYLFRKEGQNVTLSCEQNLNHDAMYWYRQDPGQGLRLIYYSQIVNDFQKGDIAEGYSVSREKKESFPLTVTSAQKNPTAFYLCASGAFGGGTYEQYFGPGTRLTVT.

This clone was seen a single time. The chain employs TRBV28 and TRBJ2-3; TRBD2 is a possible D gene (5 bases). Germline lookup yields CDR1 MDHEN and CDR2 SYDVKM. V lost 8 bases, J lost 2 bases, and 14 bases lay in between. This CDR3 has 14 residues. The CDR3 protein is CASDGGLYTDTQYF. CDR3 coding DNA: TGTGCCAGCGACGGTGGACTCTACACAGATACGCAGTATTTT. The full variable domain, completed using reference TRBV28 and TRBJ2-3, is DVKVTQSSRYLVKRTGEKVFLECVQDMDHENMFWYRQDPGLGLRLIYFSYDVKMKEKGDIPEGYSVSREKKERFSLILESASTNQTSMYLCASDGGLYTDTQYFGPGTRLTVL.

J is TRBJ1-1 and V is TRBV18, with D possibly being TRBD1 (5 bases). Between the trimmed V and J ends, which lost 6 bases and 0 bases, there was a span of 8 bases. There are 13 residues in the CDR3. From germline, CDR1 is KGHSH and CDR2 LQKENI. CDR3 bases: TGTGCCAGCTCCGGGGGTCTGAACACTGAAGCTTTCTTT. Protein product: CASSGGLNTEAFF. The complete variable domain, with remaining parts taken from reference TRBV18 and TRBJ1-1, reads NAGVMQNPRHLVRRRGQEARLRCSPMKGHSHVYWYRQLPEEGLKFMVYLQKENIIDESGMPKERFSAEFPKEGPSILRIQQVVRGDSAAYFCASSGGLNTEAFFGQGTRLTVV.

This clone showed up many times. The chain recombines TRBV28 with TRBJ1-3; TRBD1 is a possible D gene (6 bases). The germline V and J ends were trimmed by 5 bases and 8 bases, with 19 bases remaining between them. Germline CDR1 reads MDHEN; CDR2 reads SYDVKM. The CDR3 consists of 15 residues. The CDR3 spells CASSPGRGASDTIYF. The CDR3 DNA sequence: TGTGCCAGCAGTCCCGGACGGGGGGCGTCAGACACCATATATTTT. Full variable domain (rest looked up from reference TRBV28 and TRBJ1-3): DVKVTQSSRYLVKRTGEKVFLECVQDMDHENMFWYRQDPGLGLRLIYFSYDVKMKEKGDIPEGYSVSREKKERFSLILESASTNQTSMYLCASSPGRGASDTIYFGEGSWLTVV.

This rearrangement joins TRBV11-2 to TRBJ1-5; D perhaps matches TRBD1 (5 bases). V was cut by 1 base and J by 6 bases, with 7 bases left in between. CDR3 length: 13 residues. Germline CDR1 SGHAT, CDR2 FQNNGV. CDR3 nucleotides: TGTGCCAGCAGCTTAGGGGGCTCTCAGCCCCAGCATTTT. Translating gives CASSLGGSQPQHF.

V gene TRBV5-1 combines with J gene TRBJ2-7; tentative D call: TRBD1 (5 bases). Germline CDR1 is SGHRS and CDR2 is YFSETQ. CDR3 length: 14 residues. The V gene lost 0 bases and the J gene lost 3 bases, with 10 bases spanning the gap. The CDR3 DNA reads as TGCGCCAGCAGCTTGGCTGGGGCATACTACGAGCAGTACTTC. It codes for CASSLAGAYYEQYF.

J is TRBJ1-2 and V is TRBV30; D perhaps matches TRBD1 (5 bases). The CDR3 runs to 13 residues. CDR1 GTSNPN and CDR2 SVGIG come from the germline V gene (reference sequence). The ends were cut back, 1 base at V and 4 bases at J, with 10 bases in the middle. The CDR3 coding sequence is TGTGCCTGGAGTGCGGGCAGGGTCTATGGCTACACCTTC. Encoded protein: CAWSAGRVYGYTF.

The chain combines TRBV3-1 (or the pseudogene TRBV3-2) with TRBJ1-1, with D maybe TRBD1 (6 bases). Trimming left V 3 bases short and J 5 bases short, with 13 bases between. The CDR3 is made up of 14 amino acids. Germline CDR1 LGHDT, CDR2 YNNKEL (reference sequence). The CDR3 reads CASSHRGGETEAFF. DNA of the CDR3: TGTGCCAGCAGCCATCGAGGGGGAGAAACTGAAGCTTTCTTT.

The rearrangement uses TRBV27 and TRBJ1-1, with D possibly being TRBD1 (6 bases). Per germline, CDR1 MNHEY and CDR2 SMNVEV (reference sequence). V was shortened by 6 bases and J by 5 bases, with 19 bases between the two germline ends. This CDR3 has 15 residues. The CDR3 loop reads CASRQKGGAWTEAFF. In nucleotides, the CDR3 is TGTGCCAGCAGGCAAAAGGGGGGGGCATGGACTGAAGCTTTCTTT.

V and J are TRBV30 and TRBJ1-5, with a weak D call TRBD1 (6 bases). Between the trimmed V and J ends, which lost 3 bases and 5 bases, there was a span of 11 bases. The CDR3 is made up of 13 amino acids. CDR1 is GTSNPN and CDR2 is SVGIG in the germline V gene (reference sequence). CDR3 in amino acids: CAWRQGAHQPQHF. The DNA of the CDR3 is TGTGCCTGGAGACAGGGTGCCCATCAGCCCCAGCATTTT.

The chain links TRBV30 to TRBJ1-5; TRBD1 is a possible D gene (5 bases). V lost 2 bases and J 7 bases, leaving 12 bases between the germline ends. Germline V gives CDR1 GTSNPN, CDR2 SVGIG (reference sequence). The CDR3 covers 13 residues. The CDR3 DNA sequence: TGTGCCTGGAGTTTCAGGGTTGGGCAGCCCCAGCATTTT. It encodes CAWSFRVGQPQHF.

The V call is TRBV19, the J call TRBJ1-5; 7 bases agree with TRBD1. This CDR3 region has 13 residues. V lost 10 bases to trimming and J lost 6 bases; unmatched junction nucleotides: 9. Germline V gene data show CDR1 as LNHDA and CDR2 as SQIVND (reference sequence). Here the CDR3 DNA reads TGTGCCACAAGGGAGCAGGGGGGTCAGCCCCAGCATTTT. Protein product: CATREQGGQPQHF.

The rearrangement joins TRBV7-8 to TRBJ2-7; TRBD1 is a possible D gene (6 bases). The V gene's germline CDR1 is SGHVS and CDR2 FQNEAQ. The CDR3 covers 14 residues. V gave up 2 bases and J gave up 4 bases, with 12 bases separating them. This CDR3 reads CASSLMGADYEQYF. The DNA for the CDR3 is TGTGCCAGCAGCTTAATGGGGGCTGATTACGAGCAGTACTTC.

The gene calls are TRBV28 and TRBJ2-1, with TRBD2 as a possible D gene (5 bases). Germline CDR1 MDHEN, CDR2 SYDVKM. This CDR3 is built from 16 residues. The V and J ends lost 3 bases and 6 bases respectively, with 18 bases between them. The CDR3 protein is CASSFIWARGRNEQFF. CDR3 nucleotide sequence: TGTGCCAGCAGTTTTATCTGGGCCCGAGGGCGCAATGAGCAGTTCTTC.

V usage is TRBV10-3 and J usage is TRBJ1-2; tentatively, D is TRBD1 (6 bases). The V end lost 2 bases, the J end lost 1 base, and 11 bases lay between the germline ends. The germline CDR1 and CDR2 sequences are ENHRY and SYGVKD. The CDR3 loop spans 15 amino acids. The CDR3, as DNA: TGTGCCATCAGTGAGCCAGGGGAGGGTAACTATGGCTACACCTTC. Encoded protein: CAISEPGEGNYGYTF.

The chain uses TRBV10-3 and TRBJ1-3; possible D gene TRBD1, 5 bases. Germline assignment: CDR1 ENHRY and CDR2 SYGVKD. The V and J ends lost 3 bases and 2 bases respectively, with 11 bases between them. The CDR3 spans 15 residues. The CDR3 reads CAISDRRGPGNTIYF. The CDR3 DNA reads as TGTGCCATCAGTGATAGGAGGGGCCCTGGAAACACCATATATTTT.

This clone has a single count. The V gene is TRBV5-4, the J gene TRBJ2-1; TRBD2 might be the D (6 bases). This CDR3 spans 14 amino acids. The V end lost 4 bases, the J end lost 0 bases, and 8 bases lay between the germline ends. Germline V gene sequence: CDR1 SGHNT, CDR2 YYREEE (reference sequence). The CDR3 is CASSPAGSYNEQFF. As DNA, the CDR3 is TGTGCCAGCAGCCCAGCGGGCTCCTACAATGAGCAGTTCTTC. Looking up the rest from reference TRBV5-4 and TRBJ2-1 gives the full variable domain: ETGVTQSPTHLIKTRGQQVTLRCSSQSGHNTVSWYQQALGQGPQFIFQYYREEENGRGNFPPRFSGLQFPNYSSELNVNALELDDSALYLCASSPAGSYNEQFFGPGTRLTVL.

The rearrangement joins TRBV6-5 to TRBJ1-1, with 7 bases that match TRBD1. J gave up 11 bases and V 6 bases, and 15 bases lay outside the gene matches. The CDR3 totals 14 residues. From germline, CDR1 is MNHEY and CDR2 SVGAGI. DNA of the CDR3: TGTGCCAGCAGATCCCAGGGGACAGCCCCCACTGCTTTCTTT. Protein product: CASRSQGTAPTAFF.

This sequence joins TRBV7-3 and TRBJ2-7, with unresolved D. In germline, CDR1 is SGHTA, CDR2 FQGTGA. Trimming shortened V by 5 bases and J by 4 bases, and 18 bases separated the two germline ends. This CDR3 has 15 residues. The CDR3 bases are TGTGCCAGCAGCCCCCCGACTGGCTTCGTGTACGAGCAGTACTTC. This sequence encodes CASSPPTGFVYEQYF.

The V and J genes are TRBV2 and TRBJ1-2, with D possibly TRBD1 on 6 matching bases. CDR1 is SNHLY, CDR2 FYNNEI, per germline. V was clipped by 4 bases and J by 4 bases, with 16 bases between them. CDR3 length: 15 amino acids. The CDR3: CASSATGRGLYGYTF. Written as DNA, the CDR3 is TGTGCCAGCAGTGCTACAGGGAGAGGGCTCTATGGCTACACCTTC.

The genes are TRBV11-2 and TRBJ2-2; 7 bases are a match to TRBD1. The V gene end was trimmed by 0 bases and the J gene end by 6 bases; junction bases not matched to a gene: 4. Germline-derived CDR1 and CDR2 are SGHAT and FQNNGV. This CDR3 is 15 amino acids long. The CDR3, as DNA: TGTGCCAGCAGCTTAGAATCCGGGACAGCCGGGGAGCTGTTTTTT. It encodes CASSLESGTAGELFF. Based on the CDR3 plus reference TRBV11-2 and TRBJ2-2, the full variable domain is EAGVAQSPRYKIIEKRQSVAFWCNPISGHATLYWYQQILGQGPKLLIQFQNNGVVDDSQLPKDRFSAERLKGVDSTLKIQPAKLEDSAVYLCASSLESGTAGELFFGEGSRLTVL.

CDR3 coding DNA: TGTGCCAGCCAAACTAGCGGGACCCACAATGAGCAGTTCTTC. It is translated as CASQTSGTHNEQFF. This chain uses TRBV5-4 with TRBJ2-1, with 10 bases aligning to TRBD2. V lost 7 bases, J lost 5 bases, and 6 bases stayed unmatched. The CDR3 spans 14 residues. From germline, CDR1 is SGHNT and CDR2 YYREEE (reference sequence).

Points on this clone: One end of the junction fails to match germline, which may point to a read error. V usage is TRBV15 and J usage is TRBJ1-2, with 9 bases aligning to TRBD1. The CDR3 sequence is 15 residues long. CDR1 is LNHNV, CDR2 YYDKDF, per germline (reference sequence). This CDR3 reads CATSRDIGTGYGYTF. CDR3 DNA sequence: TGTGCCACCAGTAGAGATATTGGGACAGGGTATGGCTACACCTTC.